A selection of T cell receptor beta chains follows, all from one sample in a study. TCRdb re-derived calls from the 5' RACE reads in MiXCR, one entry per CDR3 protein. The sample lists 50,000 to 70,000 distinct CDR3 sequences; 20% were seen once. Source material: tumor-infiltrating Tregs sorted from the breast tumor. The receptor set was obtained from a female donor with breast cancer. The CDR3 runs from the conserved cysteine through the conserved F or W. The D gene is left open where the match is weak. Where a row states a size, it is once, few, many or the class of an expanded clone; other rows omit it.

D	size	V	J	CDR3	DNA
NA	many	TRBV7-2	TRBJ2-2	CASSLGGNANTGELFF	TGTGCCAGCAGCTTGGGCGGCAACGCGAACACCGGGGAGCTGTTTTTT
NA	few	TRBV5-6	TRBJ2-2	CASIVSWGTGELFF	TGTGCCAGCATCGTCTCGTGGGGCACCGGGGAGCTGTTTTTT
NA	many	TRBV7-2	TRBJ2-3	CASSLMTVPGTDTQYF	TGTGCCAGCAGCTTGATGACGGTGCCGGGCACAGATACGCAGTATTTT
NA	NA	TRBV30	TRBJ1-1	CAWNQIGGKAFF	TGTGCCTGGAATCAGATCGGGGGAAAAGCTTTCTTT
NA	NA	TRBV6-6	TRBJ2-7	CASSYGGYYEQYF	TGTGCCAGCAGTTACGGGGGCTACTACGAGCAGTACTTC
TRBD2	many	TRBV5-1	TRBJ2-1	CASSSTSGKNWDEQFF	TGCGCCAGCAGCTCGACTAGCGGGAAGAATTGGGATGAGCAGTTCTTC
NA	NA	TRBV5-3	TRBJ1-1	CARSLGGMDTEAFF	TGTGCCAGAAGCTTGGGGGGGATGGACACTGAAGCTTTCTTT
NA	many	TRBV18	TRBJ2-1	CASSARQNYNEQFF	TGTGCCAGCTCAGCCCGACAAAACTACAATGAGCAGTTCTTC
TRBD2	NA	TRBV20-1	TRBJ2-5	CSARVSGRAEETQYF	TGCAGTGCTAGGGTCAGCGGGAGGGCCGAAGAGACCCAGTACTTC
TRBD1	few	TRBV29-1	TRBJ1-1	CSASDRKNTEAFF	TGCAGCGCCTCGGACAGGAAGAACACTGAAGCTTTCTTT
NA	few	TRBV7-9	TRBJ1-1	CASSSAPTEAFF	TGTGCCAGCAGCTCGGCCCCCACTGAAGCTTTCTTT
NA	NA	TRBV27	TRBJ2-3	CASSLLLRADTQYF	TGTGCCAGCAGTTTGTTGTTGAGGGCAGATACGCAGTATTTT
TRBD2	NA	TRBV6-2/TRBV6-3	TRBJ2-5	CASSTDGGYQETQYF	TGTGCCAGCAGTACGGACGGGGGGTACCAAGAGACCCAGTACTTC
NA	many	TRBV28	TRBJ2-5	CASSLVRTETQYF	TGTGCCAGCAGTTTGGTGAGGACAGAGACCCAGTACTTC
TRBD2	NA	TRBV20-1	TRBJ2-1	CSARDSSGRGYNEQFF	TGCAGTGCTAGAGATTCTAGCGGGAGGGGCTACAATGAGCAGTTCTTC
NA	NA	TRBV14	TRBJ2-1	CASSQVRRAGSYNEQFF	TGTGCCAGCAGCCAAGTTCGGAGGGCCGGGTCCTACAATGAGCAGTTCTTC
TRBD1	NA	TRBV7-9	TRBJ2-1	CASSKTTGGSPEQFF	TGTGCCAGCAGCAAAACGACAGGGGGCTCCCCTGAGCAGTTCTTC
TRBD1	NA	TRBV7-3	TRBJ2-5	CASSPGRGMFETQYF	TGTGCCAGCAGCCCCGGCAGGGGGATGTTCGAGACCCAGTACTTC
NA	many	TRBV6-5	TRBJ1-1	CASMRSGAGGTEAFF	TGTGCCAGCATGAGGTCAGGGGCGGGGGGCACTGAAGCTTTCTTT
NA	NA	TRBV7-8	TRBJ2-6	CASNLLGFGANVLTF	TGTGCCAGCAACCTCCTAGGTTTTGGGGCCAACGTCCTGACTTTC
NA	few	TRBV6-5	TRBJ1-6	CVSSETANSPLHF	TGTGTCAGCAGTGAGACTGCTAATTCACCCCTCCACTTT
NA	NA	TRBV6-5	TRBJ1-1	CASSYEARSTVAFF	TGTGCCAGCAGTTACGAGGCCCGCAGCACTGTAGCTTTCTTT
TRBD1	few	TRBV6-2/TRBV6-3	TRBJ1-1	CASSYSSRQGNTEAFF	TGTGCCAGCAGTTACTCGTCCCGACAGGGGAACACTGAAGCTTTCTTT
TRBD1	NA	TRBV6-6	TRBJ2-1	CASSKFAGQGYNEQFF	TGTGCCAGCAGTAAATTCGCGGGACAGGGCTACAATGAGCAGTTCTTC
TRBD1	NA	TRBV25-1	TRBJ1-2	CASSDRDRFNYGYTF	TGTGCCAGCAGTGACCGGGACAGATTTAACTATGGCTACACCTTC
NA	few	TRBV24-1	TRBJ2-1	CATSETGTTFF	TGTGCCACCAGTGAGACCGGGACAACGTTCTTC
TRBD2	NA	TRBV7-3	TRBJ2-1	CASSSTGLAVPGDEQFF	TGTGCCAGCAGCTCGACGGGACTAGCGGTCCCAGGAGATGAGCAGTTCTTC
NA	few	TRBV6-2/TRBV6-3	TRBJ1-1	CASSYPTEAFF	TGTGCCAGCAGTTACCCCACTGAAGCTTTCTTT
TRBD1	many	TRBV7-2	TRBJ2-2	CASSSGTALNTGELFF	TGTGCCAGCAGCTCCGGGACAGCCCTCAACACCGGGGAGCTGTTTTTT
NA	few	TRBV5-1	TRBJ2-2	CASSLNSANTGELFF	TGCGCCAGCAGCTTGAATTCCGCGAACACCGGGGAGCTGTTTTTT
TRBD2	NA	TRBV11-3	TRBJ2-7	CASSPGTSGYEQYF	TGTGCCAGCAGCCCCGGGACTAGCGGCTACGAGCAGTACTTC
TRBD2	few	TRBV11-3	TRBJ2-5	CASSPREAGVETQYF	TGTGCCAGCAGCCCTCGGGAAGCGGGGGTAGAGACCCAGTACTTC
NA	many	TRBV5-6	TRBJ2-2	CASSHTSSTGELFF	TGTGCCAGCAGCCATACCAGCTCAACCGGGGAGCTGTTTTTT
NA	NA	TRBV4-1	TRBJ2-5	CASSQGSDPFGDQYF	TGCGCCAGCAGCCAAGGGTCGGACCCCTTCGGGGACCAGTACTTC
NA	NA	TRBV2	TRBJ1-1	CASREAPRRVAFF	TGTGCCAGCAGGGAAGCTCCCCGGAGGGTAGCTTTCTTT
NA	many	TRBV4-2	TRBJ2-7	CASSQDRRVYEQYF	TGTGCCAGCAGCCAAGATAGGAGGGTCTACGAGCAGTACTTC
NA	NA	TRBV29-1	TRBJ1-5	CSVGDPGEPQHF	TGCAGCGTTGGGGACCCCGGGGAGCCCCAGCATTTT
NA	few	TRBV20-1	TRBJ2-3	CSAASGDTQYF	TGCAGTGCCGCCTCCGGAGATACGCAGTATTTT
NA	many	TRBV2	TRBJ2-7	CASTRSTSTYEQYF	TGTGCCAGCACTAGGTCGACATCGACCTACGAGCAGTACTTC
TRBD1	NA	TRBV3-1	TRBJ2-3	CASSQDPDRLVTDTQYF	TGTGCCAGCAGCCAAGATCCGGACAGGCTAGTGACAGATACGCAGTATTTT
TRBD2	many	TRBV2	TRBJ2-1	CASSRRTSFLGNEQFF	TGTGCCAGCAGTCGTCGGACTAGCTTCCTCGGCAATGAGCAGTTCTTC
NA	many	TRBV5-1	TRBJ1-5	CASSAGTEYQPQHF	TGCGCCAGCAGCGCCGGGACTGAATATCAGCCCCAGCATTTT
NA	NA	TRBV9	TRBJ1-1	CASSVEGGPRGTEAFF	TGTGCCAGCAGCGTAGAAGGCGGACCTCGAGGCACTGAAGCTTTCTTT
NA	NA	TRBV19	TRBJ2-6	CASSIRGRANVLTF	TGTGCCAGTAGTATCAGGGGTAGGGCCAACGTCCTGACTTTC
TRBD2	NA	TRBV4-1	TRBJ2-3	CASSQEAGSDTQYF	TGCGCCAGCAGCCAAGAAGCGGGATCAGATACGCAGTATTTT
NA	NA	TRBV7-3	TRBJ2-5	CASSLLSGETQYF	TGTGCCAGCAGCTTATTGTCGGGAGAGACCCAGTACTTC